This T cell receptor (beta chain) was profiled in a study of radiation and T cells in renal cell carcinoma. V was clipped by 6 bases and J by 7 bases; unmatched bases: 14. The CDR3 length is 16 residues. Per germline, CDR1 WSHSY and CDR2 SAAADI. The data were produced by immunoSEQ multiplex PCR, yet TCRdb's version contains in-frame clones alone and is incomplete. The sample has more than 9,500 clones; roughly 65% are singletons. The treatment denotes: treatment-naive control, cytoreductive nephrectomy. The tumor was a clear cell renal cell carcinoma. Sequenced control tumors were from roughly 10 males and a handful of females, median age around 61.

The chain is built from TRBV10-2 and TRBJ2-2; 7 bases are a match to TRBD1. The sequenced sample was tumor tissue, obtained from a patient whose treatment was nephrectomy without radiotherapy. The clonotype was recovered from an elderly woman with renal cell carcinoma. CDR3 in DNA: TGCGCCAGCAGAGATTCCGGGACAGCCCGGATCGGGGAGCTGTTTTTT. This sequence encodes CASRDSGTARIGELFF.